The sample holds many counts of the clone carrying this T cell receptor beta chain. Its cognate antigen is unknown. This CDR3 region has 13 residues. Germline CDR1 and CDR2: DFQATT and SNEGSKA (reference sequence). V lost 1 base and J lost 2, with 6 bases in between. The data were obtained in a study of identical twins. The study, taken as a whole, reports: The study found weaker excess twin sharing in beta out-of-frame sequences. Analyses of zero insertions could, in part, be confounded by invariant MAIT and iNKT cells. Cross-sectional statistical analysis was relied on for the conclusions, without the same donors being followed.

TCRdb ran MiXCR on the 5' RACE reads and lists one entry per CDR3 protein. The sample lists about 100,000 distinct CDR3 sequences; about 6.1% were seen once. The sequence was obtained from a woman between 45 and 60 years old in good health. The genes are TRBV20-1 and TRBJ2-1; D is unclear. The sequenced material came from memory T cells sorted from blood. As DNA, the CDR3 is TGCAGTGCTAGAGGGGGAACCTACAATGAGCAGTTCTTC. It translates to CSARGGTYNEQFF.